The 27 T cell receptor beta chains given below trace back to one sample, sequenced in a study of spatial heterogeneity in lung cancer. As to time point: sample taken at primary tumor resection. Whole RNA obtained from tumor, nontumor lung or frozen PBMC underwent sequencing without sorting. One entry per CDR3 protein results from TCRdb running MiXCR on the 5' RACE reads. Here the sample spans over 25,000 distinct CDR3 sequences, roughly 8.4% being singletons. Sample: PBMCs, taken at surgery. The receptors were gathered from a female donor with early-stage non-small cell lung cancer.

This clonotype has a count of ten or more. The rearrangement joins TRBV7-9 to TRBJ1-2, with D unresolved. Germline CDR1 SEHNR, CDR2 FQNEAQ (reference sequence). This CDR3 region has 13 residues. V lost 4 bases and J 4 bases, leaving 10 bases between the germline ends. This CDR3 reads CASSSRTSYGYTF. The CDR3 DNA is TGTGCCAGCAGCTCCAGGACTTCCTATGGCTACACCTTC. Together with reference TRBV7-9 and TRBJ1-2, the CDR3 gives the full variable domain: DTGVSQNPRHKITKRGQNVTFRCDPISEHNRLYWYRQTLGQGPEFLTYFQNEAQLEKSRLLSDRFSAERPKGSFSTLEIQRTEQGDSAMYLCASSSRTSYGYTFGSGTRLTVV.

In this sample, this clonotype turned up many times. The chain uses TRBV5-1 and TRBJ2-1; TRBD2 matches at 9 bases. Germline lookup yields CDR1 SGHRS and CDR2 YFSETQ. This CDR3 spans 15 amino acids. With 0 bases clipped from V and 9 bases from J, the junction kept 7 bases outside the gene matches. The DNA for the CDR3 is TGCGCCAGCAGCTTGGAAGGGACTAGCTTCGGTGAGCAGTTCTTC. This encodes CASSLEGTSFGEQFF.

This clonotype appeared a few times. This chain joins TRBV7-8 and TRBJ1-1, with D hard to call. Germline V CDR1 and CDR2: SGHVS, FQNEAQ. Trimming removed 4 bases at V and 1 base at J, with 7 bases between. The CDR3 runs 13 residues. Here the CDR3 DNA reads TGTGCCAGCAGCTCAAACAGGAACACTGAAGCTTTCTTT. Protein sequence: CASSSNRNTEAFF.

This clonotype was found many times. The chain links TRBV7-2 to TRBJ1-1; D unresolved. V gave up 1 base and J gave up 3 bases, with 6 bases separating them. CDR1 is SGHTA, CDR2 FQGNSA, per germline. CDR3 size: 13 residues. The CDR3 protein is CASSLVRDTEAFF. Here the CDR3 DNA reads TGTGCCAGCAGCTTAGTCCGGGACACTGAAGCTTTCTTT.

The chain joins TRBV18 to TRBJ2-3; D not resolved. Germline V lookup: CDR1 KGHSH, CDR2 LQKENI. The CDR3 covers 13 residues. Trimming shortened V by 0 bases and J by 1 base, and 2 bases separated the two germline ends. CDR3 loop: CASSPPGTDTQYF. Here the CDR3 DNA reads TGTGCCAGCTCACCACCTGGCACAGATACGCAGTATTTT.

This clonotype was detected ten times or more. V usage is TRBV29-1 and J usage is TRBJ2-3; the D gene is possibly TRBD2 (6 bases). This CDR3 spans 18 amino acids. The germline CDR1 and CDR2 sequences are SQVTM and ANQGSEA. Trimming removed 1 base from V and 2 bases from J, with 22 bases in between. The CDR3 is CSVEGQGLLTFLTDTQYF. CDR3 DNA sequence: TGCAGCGTTGAAGGCCAGGGACTTCTTACTTTTCTCACAGATACGCAGTATTTT.

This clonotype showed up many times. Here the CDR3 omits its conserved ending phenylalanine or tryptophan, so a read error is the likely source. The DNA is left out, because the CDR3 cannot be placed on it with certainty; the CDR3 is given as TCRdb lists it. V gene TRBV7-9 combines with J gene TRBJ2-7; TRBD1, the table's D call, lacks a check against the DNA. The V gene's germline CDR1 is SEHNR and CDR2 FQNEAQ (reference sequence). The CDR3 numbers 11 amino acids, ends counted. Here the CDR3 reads CASSSDGSPSL.

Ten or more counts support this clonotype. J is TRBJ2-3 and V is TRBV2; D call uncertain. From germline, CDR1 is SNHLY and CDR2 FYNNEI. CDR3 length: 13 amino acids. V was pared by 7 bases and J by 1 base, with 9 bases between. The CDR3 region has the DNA TGTGCCAGCAACTCATTGGGCACAGATACGCAGTATTTT. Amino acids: CASNSLGTDTQYF.

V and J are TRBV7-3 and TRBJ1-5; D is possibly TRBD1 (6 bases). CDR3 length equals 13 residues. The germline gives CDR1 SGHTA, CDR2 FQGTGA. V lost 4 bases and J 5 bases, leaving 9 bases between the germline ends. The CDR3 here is CASSSGEDQPQHF. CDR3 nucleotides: TGTGCCAGCAGCTCAGGGGAGGATCAGCCCCAGCATTTT.

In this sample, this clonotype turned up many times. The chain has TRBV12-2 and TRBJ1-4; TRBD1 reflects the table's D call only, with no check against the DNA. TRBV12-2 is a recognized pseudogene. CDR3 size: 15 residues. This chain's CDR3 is CASRSRDRAGEKLFF. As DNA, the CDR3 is TGTGCAAGTCGCTCGCGGGACAGGGCGGGTGAAAAACTGTTTTTT.

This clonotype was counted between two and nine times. Here the CDR3 reads CASRPPAGYTF. DNA of the CDR3: TGTGCCAGCCGCCCCCCCGCCGGCTACACCTTC. The genes are TRBV6-6 and TRBJ1-2; D is uncertain. Germline-derived CDR1 and CDR2 are MNHNY and SVGAGI (reference sequence). The CDR3 runs to 11 residues. V lost 8 bases and J lost 8, with 12 bases in between.

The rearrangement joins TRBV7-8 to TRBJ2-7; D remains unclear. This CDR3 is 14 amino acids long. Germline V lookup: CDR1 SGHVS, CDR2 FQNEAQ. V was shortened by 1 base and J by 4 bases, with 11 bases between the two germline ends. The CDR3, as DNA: TGTGCCAGCAGCTTAGTGTTATGGGGTTACGAGCAGTACGTC. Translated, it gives CASSLVLWGYEQYV.

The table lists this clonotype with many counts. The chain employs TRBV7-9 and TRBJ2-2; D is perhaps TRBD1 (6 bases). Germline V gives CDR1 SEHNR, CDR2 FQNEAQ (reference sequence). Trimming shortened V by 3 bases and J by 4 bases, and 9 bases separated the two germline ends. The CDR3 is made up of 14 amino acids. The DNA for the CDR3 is TGTGCCAGCAGCTTTACAGGGAGCACCGGGGAGCTGTTTTTT. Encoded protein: CASSFTGSTGELFF.

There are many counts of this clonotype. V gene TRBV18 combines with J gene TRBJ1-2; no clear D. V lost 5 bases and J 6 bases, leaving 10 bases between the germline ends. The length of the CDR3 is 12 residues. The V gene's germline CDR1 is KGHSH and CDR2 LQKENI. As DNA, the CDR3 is TGTGCCAGCTCATTTAGGACGGATGGCTACACCTTC. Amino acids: CASSFRTDGYTF.

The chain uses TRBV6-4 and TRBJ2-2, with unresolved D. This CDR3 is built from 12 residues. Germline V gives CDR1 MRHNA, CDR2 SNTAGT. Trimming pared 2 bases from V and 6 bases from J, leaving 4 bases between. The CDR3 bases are TGTGCCAGCAGTGACCCCCCCGGGGAGCTGTTTTTT. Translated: CASSDPPGELFF.

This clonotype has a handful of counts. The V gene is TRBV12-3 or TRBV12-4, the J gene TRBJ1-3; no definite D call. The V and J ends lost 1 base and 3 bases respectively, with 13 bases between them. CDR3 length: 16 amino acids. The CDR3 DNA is TGTGCCAGCAGTTTAGGCCTCCGGGCGGGTGGAAACACCATATATTTT. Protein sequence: CASSLGLRAGGNTIYF.

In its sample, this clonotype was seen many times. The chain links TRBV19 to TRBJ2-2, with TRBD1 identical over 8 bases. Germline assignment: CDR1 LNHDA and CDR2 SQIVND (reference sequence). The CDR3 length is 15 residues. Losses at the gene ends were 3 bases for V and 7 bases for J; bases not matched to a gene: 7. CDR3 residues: CASSMSPGGFGELFF. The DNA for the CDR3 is TGTGCCAGTAGTATGAGCCCAGGGGGCTTCGGGGAGCTGTTTTTT.

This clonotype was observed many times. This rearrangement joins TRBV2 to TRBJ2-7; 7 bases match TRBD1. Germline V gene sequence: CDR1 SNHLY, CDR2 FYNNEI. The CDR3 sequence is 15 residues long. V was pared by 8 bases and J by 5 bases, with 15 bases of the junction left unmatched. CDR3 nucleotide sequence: TGTGCCAGCGTTCCGACAGGGATTATTAGTGACGAGCAGTACGTC. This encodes CASVPTGIISDEQYV.

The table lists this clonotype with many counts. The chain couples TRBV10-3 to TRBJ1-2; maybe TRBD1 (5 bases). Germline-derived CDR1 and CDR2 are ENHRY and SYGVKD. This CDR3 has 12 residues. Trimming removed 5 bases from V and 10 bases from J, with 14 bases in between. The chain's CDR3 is CAISSMGRVYTF. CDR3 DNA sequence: TGTGCCATCAGTTCGATGGGCAGGGTCTACACCTTC.

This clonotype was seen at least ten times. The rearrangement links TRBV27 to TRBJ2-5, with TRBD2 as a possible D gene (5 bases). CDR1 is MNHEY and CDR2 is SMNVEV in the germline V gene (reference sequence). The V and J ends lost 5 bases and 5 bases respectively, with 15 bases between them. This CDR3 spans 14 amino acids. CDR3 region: CASSPAGLRETQYF. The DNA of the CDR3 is TGTGCCAGCAGTCCAGCCGGACTTAGGGAGACCCAGTACTTC.

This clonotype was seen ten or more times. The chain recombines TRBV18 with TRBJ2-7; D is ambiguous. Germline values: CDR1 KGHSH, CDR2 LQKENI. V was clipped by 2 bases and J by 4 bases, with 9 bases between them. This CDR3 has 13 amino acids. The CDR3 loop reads CASSPAEKYEQYV. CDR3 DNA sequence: TGTGCCAGCTCACCAGCCGAAAAGTACGAGCAGTACGTC.

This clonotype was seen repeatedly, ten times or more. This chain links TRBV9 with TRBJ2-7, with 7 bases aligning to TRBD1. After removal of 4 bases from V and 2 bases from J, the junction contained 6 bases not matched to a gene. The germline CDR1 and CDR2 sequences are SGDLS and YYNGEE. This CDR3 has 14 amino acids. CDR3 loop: CASSPQGSAYEQYF. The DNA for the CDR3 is TGTGCCAGCAGCCCACAGGGGTCCGCCTACGAGCAGTACTTC. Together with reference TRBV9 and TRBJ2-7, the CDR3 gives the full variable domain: DSGVTQTPKHLITATGQRVTLRCSPRSGDLSVYWYQQSLDQGLQFLIQYYNGEERAKGNILERFSAQQFPDLHSELNLSSLELGDSALYFCASSPQGSAYEQYFGPGTRLTVT.

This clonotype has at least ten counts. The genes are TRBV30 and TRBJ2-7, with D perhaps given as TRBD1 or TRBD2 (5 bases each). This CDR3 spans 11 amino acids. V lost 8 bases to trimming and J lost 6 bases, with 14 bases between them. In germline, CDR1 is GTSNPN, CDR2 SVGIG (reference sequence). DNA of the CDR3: TGTGCCCCGGGACGAACTGGCGAGCAGTACGTC. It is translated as CAPGRTGEQYV.

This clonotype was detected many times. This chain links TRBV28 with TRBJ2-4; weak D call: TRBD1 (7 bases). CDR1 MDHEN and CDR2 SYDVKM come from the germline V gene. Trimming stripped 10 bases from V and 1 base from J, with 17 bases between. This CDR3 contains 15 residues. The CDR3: CATVSGGMAKNIQYF. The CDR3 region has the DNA TGTGCCACCGTGTCAGGGGGGATGGCCAAAAACATTCAGTACTTC.

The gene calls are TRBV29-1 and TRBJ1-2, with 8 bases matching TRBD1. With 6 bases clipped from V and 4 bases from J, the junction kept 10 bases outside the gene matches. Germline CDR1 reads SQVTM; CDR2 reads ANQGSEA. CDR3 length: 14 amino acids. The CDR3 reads CSVKASGQVYGYTF. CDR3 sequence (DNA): TGCAGCGTCAAGGCCTCGGGACAGGTCTATGGCTACACCTTC.

This chain's CDR3 is CASSRAGSRSSYEQYF. The CDR3 coding sequence is TGTGCCAGCAGCCGAGCAGGGTCGAGGAGCTCCTACGAGCAGTACTTC. The rearrangement uses TRBV7-9 and TRBJ2-7; D is possibly TRBD1 (5 bases). CDR1 and CDR2 from the germline V gene are SEHNR and FQNEAQ (reference sequence). The CDR3 loop spans 16 amino acids. V gave up 5 bases and J gave up 0 bases, with 17 bases separating them.

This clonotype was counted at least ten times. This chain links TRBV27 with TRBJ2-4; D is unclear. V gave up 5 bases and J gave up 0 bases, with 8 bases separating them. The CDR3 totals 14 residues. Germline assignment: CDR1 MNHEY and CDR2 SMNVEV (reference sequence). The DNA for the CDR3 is TGTGCCAGCAGTAGAGACGGAGCCAAAAACATTCAGTACTTC. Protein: CASSRDGAKNIQYF.